The 21 T cell receptor beta chains reported below all come from one sample, sequenced in a study of PD-1 blockade in classical Hodgkin lymphoma. Clones were sequenced by immunoSEQ multiplex PCR, and TCRdb holds only the in-frame ones, with some missing. The table records some 6,900 clones, about 80% of them present only once. Each patient experienced a relapse that followed autologous stem cell transplantation, and brentuximab vedotin exposure varied. Specimen: peripheral blood mononuclear cells (PBMCs), collected at baseline. The source is a human donor with classical Hodgkin lymphoma.

The chain couples TRBV18 to TRBJ1-5; D may be TRBD1 (5 bases). Trimming removed 3 bases at V and 12 bases at J, with 18 bases between. Germline CDR1 is KGHSH and CDR2 is LQKENI. The CDR3 is 14 residues long. The CDR3 region is CASSPAGGKLFQHF. For the CDR3, the DNA is TGTGCCAGCTCACCGGCGGGGGGAAAGCTGTTCCAGCATTTT.

The V call is TRBV19, the J call TRBJ2-7; maybe TRBD2 (5 bases). Trimming took off 1 base at V and 2 bases at J, with 9 bases between the two ends. Germline loops: CDR1 LNHDA, CDR2 SQIVND (reference sequence). The CDR3 consists of 14 residues. CDR3 DNA: TGTGCCAGTAGTATAGCGACGGGAACCTACGAGCAGTACTTC. Translated: CASSIATGTYEQYF.

The rearrangement uses TRBV7-3 and TRBJ1-1, with TRBD1 identical over 8 bases. CDR1 SGHTA and CDR2 FQGTGA come from the germline V gene. The CDR3 covers 15 residues. The J segment lost 1 base and the V segment lost 5 bases, leaving 6 bases of the junction unmatched. The CDR3: CASSRDRGQNTEAFF. CDR3 sequence (DNA): TGTGCCAGCAGCAGAGACAGGGGACAGAACACTGAAGCTTTCTTT.

This CDR3 reads CASHTAGGTGELFF. Written as DNA, the CDR3 is TGTGCCAGTCACACGGCTGGGGGCACCGGGGAGCTGTTTTTT. The chain employs TRBV11-2 and TRBJ2-2; either TRBD1 or TRBD2 may supply D (5 bases each). V lost 9 bases and J lost 4, with 15 bases in between. The CDR3 sequence is 14 residues long. In germline, CDR1 is SGHAT, CDR2 FQNNGV.

This clone is labeled as medium-sized. Here the CDR3 DNA reads TGTGCCAGCAGCTTGAGAATGGACCAGGACCTTAGAATTTTTTTT. Residues: CASSLRMDQDLRIFF. The rearrangement links TRBV5-5 to TRBJ1-4, with D unclear. From germline, CDR1 is SGHKS and CDR2 YYEKEE (reference sequence). V was pared by 1 base and J by 17 bases, with 24 bases between. The CDR3 has 15 residues.

In regard to this clone: Mismatch with germline at one junction end may stem from a read error. CDR3 sequence reads: CASSSGLAGAHPNTGELFF. The CDR3 DNA is TGTGCCAGCAGCTCGGGACTAGCGGGAGCACATCCGAACACCGGGGAGCTGTTTTTT. The V call is TRBV23-1, the J call TRBJ2-2; 14 nucleotides match TRBD2. TRBV23-1 is classed as an ORF, of uncertain function. CDR3 size: 19 residues.

The chain uses TRBV2 and TRBJ1-2; a weak D match, TRBD1 (5 bases). Germline V gives CDR1 SNHLY, CDR2 FYNNEI. V lost 4 bases and J lost 4, with 13 bases in between. CDR3 length equals 14 residues. The CDR3 region is CASSVTGLGYGYTF. CDR3 nucleotides: TGTGCCAGCAGTGTTACGGGGCTTGGCTATGGCTACACCTTC.

This chain links TRBV27 with TRBJ2-1, with 12 bases fitting TRBD2. The length of the CDR3 is 16 residues. J lost 7 bases, V lost 6 bases, and 10 bases had no gene match. Per germline, CDR1 MNHEY and CDR2 SMNVEV (reference sequence). CDR3 DNA sequence: TGTGCCAGCAGAACGCTAGCGGGAGGGCCTTTTAATGAGCAGTTCTTC. It translates to CASRTLAGGPFNEQFF.

CDR3 nucleotides: TGTGCCACACGCCGGACTAGCGGATACAATGAGCAGTTCTTC. This translates into CATRRTSGYNEQFF. This chain links TRBV27 with TRBJ2-1; TRBD2 matches at 10 bases. CDR3 length: 14 residues. V lost 10 bases, J lost 4 bases, and 7 bases stayed unmatched. Germline V gene data show CDR1 as MNHEY and CDR2 as SMNVEV (reference sequence).

The chain recombines TRBV30 with TRBJ2-1, with TRBD1 matching 8 bases. Germline trimming cut 5 bases from V and 1 base from J; bases unmatched to any gene: 7. The CDR3 covers 15 residues. Germline V gives CDR1 GTSNPN, CDR2 SVGIG (reference sequence). CDR3 DNA sequence: TGTGCCTGGGTTCCAGGGGGCGGGTCCTACAATGAGCAGTTCTTC. This sequence encodes CAWVPGGGSYNEQFF. The entire variable domain, with the rest obtained from reference TRBV30 and TRBJ2-1, is as follows: SQTIHQWPATLVQPVGSPLSLECTVEGTSNPNLYWYRQAAGRGLQLLFYSVGIGQISSEVPQNLSASRPQDRQFILSSKKLLLSDSGFYLCAWVPGGGSYNEQFFGPGTRLTVL.

This chain connects TRBV2 to TRBJ1-1; 9 nucleotides agree with TRBD1. CDR1 and CDR2 (germline): SNHLY, FYNNEI. The CDR3 contains 14 residues. J lost 5 bases, V lost 4 bases, and 5 bases had no gene match. DNA of the CDR3: TGTGCCAGCAGTGGAGGGACAGGGAAGACTGAAGCTTTCTTT. Its protein is CASSGGTGKTEAFF.

The J gene is TRBJ1-4, the V gene TRBV15, with D possibly matching TRBD1 (5 bases). V lost 0 bases and J lost 10, with 15 bases in between. CDR1 and CDR2 (germline): LNHNV, YYDKDF (reference sequence). This CDR3 is 15 amino acids long. The CDR3: CATSREGEGAGKLFF. CDR3 sequence (DNA): TGTGCCACCAGCAGAGAGGGGGAAGGGGCAGGAAAACTGTTTTTT. The entire variable domain, with the rest obtained from reference TRBV15 and TRBJ1-4, is as follows: DAMVIQNPRYQVTQFGKPVTLSCSQTLNHNVMYWYQQKSSQAPKLLFHYYDKDFNNEADTPDNFQSRRPNTSFCFLDIRSPGLGDTAMYLCATSREGEGAGKLFFGSGTQLSVL.

The chain employs TRBV6-1 and TRBJ2-3, with D uncertain. This CDR3 contains 11 residues. Trimming removed 6 bases at V and 2 bases at J, with 3 bases between. Germline V gene lookup returns CDR1 MNHNS and CDR2 SASEGT. The DNA of the CDR3 is TGTGCCAGCAGCTCCACAGATACGCAGTATTTT. This sequence encodes CASSSTDTQYF.

The chain is built from TRBV29-1 and TRBJ1-4; 7 nucleotides line up with TRBD1. Germline lookup yields CDR1 SQVTM and CDR2 ANQGSEA. V was pared by 0 bases and J by 5 bases, with 3 bases of the junction left unmatched. The length of the CDR3 is 14 residues. As DNA, the CDR3 is TGCAGCGTTGAAGATACAGGGGAGAATGAAAAACTGTTTTTT. Encoded protein: CSVEDTGENEKLFF.

CDR3 bases: TGTGCCAGCACCATCCCGACCGGGACAGGGGAGGCTTTCTTT. Amino acids: CASTIPTGTGEAFF. This chain links TRBV6-1 with TRBJ1-1, with 10 bases aligning to TRBD1. The CDR3 consists of 14 residues. Germline assignment: CDR1 MNHNS and CDR2 SASEGT. V lost 7 bases to trimming and J lost 11 bases; unmatched junction nucleotides: 13.

The chain recombines TRBV2 with TRBJ1-2; 7 nucleotides match TRBD1. This CDR3 is built from 17 residues. Germline V CDR1 and CDR2: SNHLY, FYNNEI. The ends lost 6 bases at V and 2 bases at J; junction bases unmatched: 15. The DNA for the CDR3 is TGTGCCAGCAGAAACATACCGGACAGGCCGAAGAACTATGGCTACACCTTC. Translated, it gives CASRNIPDRPKNYGYTF.

The chain employs TRBV15 and TRBJ1-1; D perhaps matches TRBD1 (6 bases). V was shortened by 8 bases and J by 0 bases, with 19 bases between the two germline ends. CDR3 size: 16 residues. Germline V CDR1 and CDR2: LNHNV, YYDKDF (reference sequence). CDR3 loop: CATHWDTLLMNTEAFF. DNA for the CDR3: TGTGCCACCCACTGGGACACACTACTCATGAACACTGAAGCTTTCTTT.

The rearrangement joins TRBV4-2 to TRBJ2-1; 7 positions match TRBD2. This CDR3 contains 16 residues. CDR1 and CDR2 (germline): LGHNA, YNFKEQ. With V trimmed by 1 base and J by 4 bases, 7 bases remained unmatched. The CDR3 here is CASSQGSSGKYNEQFF. The DNA for the CDR3 is TGTGCCAGCAGCCAAGGGTCTAGCGGAAAATACAATGAGCAGTTCTTC.

This clone is labeled as medium-sized (0.01 to 0.1%). V and J are TRBV6-6 and TRBJ2-7, with D possibly TRBD1 on 5 matching bases. This CDR3 comprises 13 residues. The germline gives CDR1 MNHNY, CDR2 SVGAGI (reference sequence). Trimming stripped 4 bases from V and 5 bases from J, with 12 bases between. CDR3 coding DNA: TGTGCCAGCAGTTCGGGCACCAGGGACGAGCAGTACTTC. It encodes CASSSGTRDEQYF.

This clone was seen a handful of times. The chain couples TRBV6-6 to TRBJ1-1; no reliable D call. The CDR3 covers 13 residues. V lost 5 bases and J lost 6, with 13 bases in between. Germline CDR1 and CDR2: MNHNY and SVGAGI (reference sequence). The CDR3 sequence is CASSMVGVPEAFF. CDR3 DNA sequence: TGTGCCAGCAGTATGGTCGGGGTCCCTGAAGCTTTCTTT.

The gene calls are TRBV27 and TRBJ1-4; possible D gene TRBD1, 6 bases. V gave up 3 bases and J gave up 8 bases, with 10 bases separating them. The CDR3 has 13 residues. Germline loops: CDR1 MNHEY, CDR2 SMNVEV (reference sequence). The CDR3: CASSFQGQEKLFF. The CDR3 bases are TGTGCCAGCAGTTTCCAAGGACAGGAAAAACTGTTTTTT. Full variable domain (remainder filled in from reference TRBV27 and TRBJ1-4): EAQVTQNPRYLITVTGKKLTVTCSQNMNHEYMSWYRQDPGLGLRQIYYSMNVEVTDKGDVPEGYKVSRKEKRNFPLILESPSPNQTSLYFCASSFQGQEKLFFGSGTQLSVL.